Sequencing of this T cell receptor (beta chain) was carried out in a study of tumor T cells in aggressive B-cell lymphoma. Using immunoSEQ multiplex PCR, the repertoire was profiled, and TCRdb retains in-frame clones only, with some absent. The sample has a few thousand clones, about 85% seen once. This CDR3 is 14 amino acids long. The germline gives CDR1 SGHNT, CDR2 YYREEE (reference sequence). Trimming left V 8 bases short and J 2 bases short, with 14 bases between. The specimen was tumor tissue. The sequence came from an adult with diffuse large B cell lymphoma. V and J are TRBV5-4 and TRBJ2-1, with D perhaps being TRBD1 or TRBD2 (7 bases each). The CDR3 is CASSRGGAYNEQFF. CDR3 DNA sequence: TGTGCCAGTAGCAGGGGGGGGGCCTACAATGAGCAGTTCTTC.